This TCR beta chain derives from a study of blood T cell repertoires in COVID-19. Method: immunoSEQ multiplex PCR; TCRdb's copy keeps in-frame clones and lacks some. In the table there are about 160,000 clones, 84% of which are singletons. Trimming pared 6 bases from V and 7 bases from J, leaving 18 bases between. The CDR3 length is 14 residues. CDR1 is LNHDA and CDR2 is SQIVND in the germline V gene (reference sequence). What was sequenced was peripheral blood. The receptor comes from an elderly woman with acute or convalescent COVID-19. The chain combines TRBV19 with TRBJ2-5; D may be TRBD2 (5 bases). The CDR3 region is CASSRGLAFGTQYF. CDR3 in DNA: TGTGCCAGTAGCCGTGGACTGGCATTTGGGACCCAGTACTTC.